This T cell receptor (beta chain) appears in the sequencing data of a study of response to subunit inactivated influenza vaccine. Study-wide results and caveats: Seasonal influenza vaccination, on each occasion, was suggested by the authors to recruit few new T cells.

Each CDR3 protein is one row after TCRdb ran MiXCR on the RT-PCR reads. The sample records under 850,000 distinct CDR3 sequences, less than 20% being singletons. This clonotype appeared many times. Its antigen remains unidentified. The material sequenced was PBMCs from blood, taken about 5 days after vaccination. The source is a man between 45 and 60 years old who received an inactivated influenza vaccine.

The CDR3 is CASSLSSGRQTQYF. The CDR3 DNA reads as TGTGCCAGCAGCTTGTCTAGCGGGAGACAGACCCAGTACTTC. The gene calls are TRBV5-5 and TRBJ2-5; 10 nucleotides line up with TRBD2. Looked up from germline, CDR1 is SGHKS and CDR2 is YYEKEE (reference sequence). The CDR3 is 14 residues long. Germline trimming cut 1 base from V and 6 bases from J; bases unmatched to any gene: 3.